A single sample gave rise to the 32 T cell receptor beta chains below, sequenced in a study of blood T cell repertoires in COVID-19. TCRdb's copy holds only in-frame clones and misses some; the assay was immunoSEQ multiplex PCR. Of more than 95,000 clones in the sample, about 85% are singletons; the top ten hold under 4%. The specimen was peripheral blood. The receptors come from a man over 45 in a cohort sampled during active COVID-19.

The rearrangement uses TRBV6-2 or TRBV6-3 and TRBJ1-5, with 9 positions matching TRBD1. V lost 6 bases and J lost 7; bases outside the gene matches: 7. The CDR3 is made up of 14 amino acids. The germline V gene encodes CDR1 MNHEY and CDR2 SVGEGT. Here the CDR3 reads CASSNGQGLQPQHF. CDR3 nucleotide sequence: TGTGCCAGCAGCAACGGACAGGGGTTACAGCCCCAGCATTTT.

This chain links TRBV6-6 with TRBJ1-6; 7 bases match TRBD1. CDR1 and CDR2 from the germline V gene are MNHNY and SVGAGI (reference sequence). Germline trimming cut 3 bases from V and 6 bases from J; bases unmatched to any gene: 8. The CDR3 has 16 amino acids. This CDR3 reads CASSYSDRVGNSPLHF. The CDR3, as DNA: TGTGCCAGCAGTTATAGTGACAGGGTGGGTAATTCACCCCTCCACTTT.

CDR3 loop: CASSVGSELFF. The CDR3 bases are TGTGCCAGCAGCGTCGGGTCCGAGCTGTTTTTT. The chain is built from TRBV9 and TRBJ2-2, with D unclear. Trimming stripped 2 bases from V and 11 bases from J, with 7 bases between. This CDR3 contains 11 residues. Germline values: CDR1 SGDLS, CDR2 YYNGEE.

The V and J genes are TRBV7-9 and TRBJ2-2, with TRBD1 identical over 8 bases. Per germline, CDR1 SEHNR and CDR2 FQNEAQ (reference sequence). The CDR3 runs 15 residues. The ends lost 6 bases at V and 1 base at J; junction bases unmatched: 4. The CDR3 loop reads CASRPDRGNTGELFF. The DNA for the CDR3 is TGTGCCAGCAGACCCGACAGGGGGAACACCGGGGAGCTGTTTTTT.

This clone was counted once. This rearrangement joins TRBV19 to TRBJ1-2; 8 bases fit TRBD1. The CDR3 has 13 amino acids. The junction had 7 bases not matched to a gene; V was cut back by 6 bases and J by 7 bases. CDR1 LNHDA and CDR2 SQIVND come from the germline V gene (reference sequence). CDR3 sequence (DNA): TGTGCCAGTAGCCTCCGGGACAGGTCTGGCTACACCTTC. Amino acids: CASSLRDRSGYTF.

The rearrangement joins TRBV7-9 to TRBJ2-3; D may be TRBD2 (7 bases). The V and J ends lost 5 bases and 2 bases respectively, with 20 bases between them. Germline CDR1 and CDR2: SEHNR and FQNEAQ (reference sequence). This CDR3 is built from 17 residues. The CDR3 region has the DNA TGTGCCAGCAGCCGCCTACTTGGGGGGGGGCCCACAGATACGCAGTATTTT. Encoded protein: CASSRLLGGGPTDTQYF.

The chain joins TRBV9 to TRBJ1-1, with unresolved D. The CDR3 covers 12 residues. Trimming removed 4 bases from V and 8 bases from J, with 12 bases in between. CDR1 and CDR2 (germline): SGDLS, YYNGEE. CDR3 amino acids: CASSFPGGEAFF. The CDR3 nucleotides are TGTGCCAGCAGCTTCCCGGGCGGGGAAGCTTTCTTT. The full variable domain, in which reference TRBV9 and TRBJ1-1 provide the parts outside the CDR3, is DSGVTQTPKHLITATGQRVTLRCSPRSGDLSVYWYQQSLDQGLQFLIQYYNGEERAKGNILERFSAQQFPDLHSELNLSSLELGDSALYFCASSFPGGEAFFGQGTRLTVV.

The chain combines TRBV19 with TRBJ2-1; the D gene is possibly TRBD1 (7 bases). Per germline, CDR1 LNHDA and CDR2 SQIVND (reference sequence). The CDR3 loop spans 13 amino acids. V was pared by 4 bases and J by 7 bases, with 11 bases between. CDR3 sequence reads: CASSRQGGNEQFF. CDR3 sequence (DNA): TGTGCCAGTAGTAGACAGGGAGGTAATGAGCAGTTCTTC.

The gene calls are TRBV6-6 and TRBJ1-6; D not certain. V shed 6 bases and J shed 2 bases, with 14 bases lying between them. Germline V gives CDR1 MNHNY, CDR2 SVGAGI (reference sequence). The CDR3 sequence is 16 residues long. CDR3 in DNA: TGTGCCAGCAGCTACAACCGGGAAACCTATAATTCACCCCTCCACTTT. Translating it yields CASSYNRETYNSPLHF.

The chain joins TRBV5-1 to TRBJ2-7; D is unclear. V dropped 5 bases and J dropped 2 bases, with 14 bases sitting between them. The CDR3 extends over 14 amino acids. Per the germline V gene, CDR1 is SGHRS and CDR2 is YFSETQ. The CDR3: CASRGSQATYEQYF. The CDR3 DNA sequence: TGCGCCAGCAGGGGTAGTCAGGCCACCTACGAGCAGTACTTC.

The rearrangement uses TRBV6-5 and TRBJ1-4; TRBD1 might be the D (6 bases). The V end was cut by 6 bases, the J end by 4 bases, with 15 bases between. There are 15 residues in the CDR3. Germline CDR1 MNHEY, CDR2 SVGAGI. The DNA of the CDR3 is TGTGCCAGCAGGGACCGGGACACCAATAATGAAAAACTGTTTTTT. This gives the protein CASRDRDTNNEKLFF.

J is TRBJ1-1 and V is TRBV15; 7 positions agree with TRBD1. The germline gives CDR1 LNHNV, CDR2 YYDKDF (reference sequence). V lost 2 bases and J lost 8; bases outside the gene matches: 8. This CDR3 is 14 amino acids long. CDR3 sequence (DNA): TGTGCCACCAGCAGATACAGGGACAGCCTAGAAGCTTTCTTT. It codes for CATSRYRDSLEAFF. The whole variable domain, filled in from reference TRBV15 and TRBJ1-1, reads DAMVIQNPRYQVTQFGKPVTLSCSQTLNHNVMYWYQQKSSQAPKLLFHYYDKDFNNEADTPDNFQSRRPNTSFCFLDIRSPGLGDTAMYLCATSRYRDSLEAFFGQGTRLTVV.

V is TRBV7-2 and J is TRBJ1-1; 7 bases map to TRBD1. The V and J ends lost 5 bases and 4 bases, in that order; junction bases with no gene match: 10. The CDR3 is 15 residues long. CDR1 is SGHTA, CDR2 FQGNSA, per germline. This CDR3 is CASSPQQGLGTEAFF. DNA of the CDR3: TGTGCCAGCAGCCCACAACAGGGGCTGGGCACTGAAGCTTTCTTT. The variable domain in full, completed from reference TRBV7-2 and TRBJ1-1, reads GAGVSQSPSNKVTEKGKDVELRCDPISGHTALYWYRQSLGQGLEFLIYFQGNSAPDKSGLPSDRFSAERTGGSVSTLTIQRTQQEDSAVYLCASSPQQGLGTEAFFGQGTRLTVV.

The chain has TRBV28 and TRBJ2-5; 8 bases are shared with TRBD2. The germline V gene has CDR1 MDHEN and CDR2 SYDVKM. Trimming removed 8 bases from V and 0 bases from J; junction bases left unmatched: 11. The CDR3 runs 16 residues. In DNA form, the CDR3 reads TGTGCCAGCGGATTAGGAACTAGCGGTTACCAAGAGACCCAGTACTTC. Translation: CASGLGTSGYQETQYF.

J is TRBJ1-6 and V is TRBV29-1; weak D call: TRBD1 (6 bases). The CDR3 is made up of 13 amino acids. V shed 6 bases and J shed 8 bases, with 14 bases lying between them. CDR1 and CDR2 (germline): SQVTM, ANQGSEA. CDR3 DNA: TGCAGCGTACTTGACAGGTGGGATTCACCCCTCCACTTT. Amino acid sequence: CSVLDRWDSPLHF. The full variable domain, its missing parts supplied by reference TRBV29-1 and TRBJ1-6, is SAVISQKPSRDICQRGTSLTIQCQVDSQVTMMFWYRQQPGQSLTLIATANQGSEATYESGFVIDKFPISRPNLTFSTLTVSNMSPEDSSIYLCSVLDRWDSPLHFGNGTRLTVT.

V usage is TRBV23-1 and J usage is TRBJ2-1; possible D gene TRBD2, 5 bases. TRBV23-1 is known as an ORF, though its function is uncertain. This CDR3 comprises 15 residues. Trimming shortened V by 4 bases and J by 5 bases, and 15 bases separated the two germline ends. The DNA for the CDR3 is TGCGCCAGCAGTCGTCCGACCGGGAATGACAATGAGCAGTTCTTC. Protein: CASSRPTGNDNEQFF.

This clone was counted a single time. The chain employs TRBV4-3 and TRBJ2-1; 7 bases match TRBD1. Trimming removed 0 bases from V and 3 bases from J; junction bases left unmatched: 5. The CDR3 consists of 16 residues. CDR1 LGHNA and CDR2 YSLEER come from the germline V gene. CDR3 in DNA: TGCGCCAGCAGCCAAGATCCGAGACAGGGCTACAATGAGCAGTTCTTC. Amino acid sequence: CASSQDPRQGYNEQFF.

CDR3 nucleotide sequence: TGTGCCAGCTCATTTTCCAGGGGGACCTCCTACGAGCAGTACTTC. It is translated as CASSFSRGTSYEQYF. V and J are TRBV18 and TRBJ2-5; 7 nucleotides match TRBD1. The closer fit of TRBJ2-7 to the DNA end suggests the J call may be wrong. The CDR3 length is 15 residues. The germline V gene has CDR1 KGHSH and CDR2 LQKENI.

The count of this clone is one. The chain uses TRBV6-2 or TRBV6-3 and TRBJ2-6; D ambiguous. Trimming took 4 bases from V and 2 from J, leaving 9 bases between them. Germline CDR1 reads MNHEY; CDR2 reads SVGEGT. This CDR3 is built from 15 residues. CDR3 residues: CASSSRLTGANVLTF. DNA for the CDR3: TGTGCCAGCAGTTCTCGGTTAACTGGGGCCAACGTCCTGACTTTC.

The rearrangement uses TRBV28 and TRBJ2-3, with 11 bases fitting TRBD1. The CDR3 consists of 14 residues. The trim removed 8 bases at V and 6 bases at J, leaving 7 bases unmatched. CDR1 and CDR2 (germline): MDHEN, SYDVKM. Here the CDR3 DNA reads TGTGCCAGCGCGGACAGGGGGCTCTATGATACGCAGTATTTT. It translates to CASADRGLYDTQYF. The full variable domain, in which reference TRBV28 and TRBJ2-3 provide the parts outside the CDR3, is DVKVTQSSRYLVKRTGEKVFLECVQDMDHENMFWYRQDPGLGLRLIYFSYDVKMKEKGDIPEGYSVSREKKERFSLILESASTNQTSMYLCASADRGLYDTQYFGPGTRLTVL.

This clone appeared a single time. V is TRBV28 and J is TRBJ1-5; D is unclear. The CDR3 runs to 17 residues. Germline loops: CDR1 MDHEN, CDR2 SYDVKM. The ends were cut back, 5 bases at V and 0 bases at J, with 17 bases in the middle. Here the CDR3 reads CASSPPPSGNSNQPQHF. DNA of the CDR3: TGTGCCAGCAGTCCGCCACCATCGGGGAATAGCAATCAGCCCCAGCATTTT.

The rearrangement links TRBV5-1 to TRBJ2-5, with 7 nucleotides matching TRBD2. V shed 2 bases, J shed 7 bases, and the junction held 17 bases outside the gene matches. The CDR3 has 17 residues. Germline V gene data show CDR1 as SGHRS and CDR2 as YFSETQ. The CDR3 sequence is CASSFSGEGRSARTQYF. For the CDR3, the DNA is TGCGCCAGCAGCTTTTCGGGGGAGGGTAGGTCCGCGAGGACCCAGTACTTC.

This clone was found once. The chain combines TRBV4-2 with TRBJ2-7; 8 bases match TRBD1. Trimming removed 8 bases from V and 3 bases from J; junction bases left unmatched: 9. The CDR3 length is 14 residues. Per the germline V gene, CDR1 is LGHNA and CDR2 is YNFKEQ. The CDR3 loop is CASSREGTGYEQYF. The CDR3 coding sequence is TGTGCCAGCTCGAGGGAAGGGACAGGCTACGAGCAGTACTTC.

The chain uses TRBV28 and TRBJ2-1; possible D gene TRBD1, 6 bases. Germline V CDR1 and CDR2: MDHEN, SYDVKM. The CDR3 consists of 13 residues. With 6 bases removed from V and 7 bases from J, the gap between germline ends came to 13 bases. The CDR3 coding sequence is TGTGCCAGCAGCCGCAGCGACAGGAATGAGCAGTTCTTC. Its protein is CASSRSDRNEQFF.

V gene TRBV19 combines with J gene TRBJ2-5; 9 nucleotides align to TRBD2. The CDR3 totals 15 residues. Germline lookup yields CDR1 LNHDA and CDR2 SQIVND (reference sequence). J was trimmed by 1 base and V by 8 bases; bases with no gene match: 8. CDR3: CASGPGSGSQETQYF. For the CDR3, the DNA is TGTGCCAGTGGCCCGGGTAGCGGGAGCCAAGAGACCCAGTACTTC.

J is TRBJ1-1 and V is TRBV5-4; perhaps TRBD1 as D (5 bases). The CDR3 consists of 16 residues. Germline CDR1 SGHNT, CDR2 YYREEE (reference sequence). Trimming shortened V by 2 bases and J by 0 bases, and 14 bases separated the two germline ends. The CDR3 loop is CASSFPGGIVNTEAFF. The CDR3 region has the DNA TGTGCCAGCAGCTTTCCGGGGGGGATAGTGAACACTGAAGCTTTCTTT.

J is TRBJ2-1 and V is TRBV27; tentative D call: TRBD2 (6 bases). V shed 6 bases and J shed 2 bases, with 17 bases lying between them. The CDR3 length is 16 residues. The germline V gene encodes CDR1 MNHEY and CDR2 SMNVEV (reference sequence). CDR3 in DNA: TGTGCCAGCAGCCGGGGGAACAGTGGCGCCTACAATGAGCAGTTCTTC. Its translation: CASSRGNSGAYNEQFF.

CDR3: CASSRPGRETQYF. CDR3 DNA sequence: TGTGCCAGCAGTCGGCCTGGGAGAGAGACCCAGTACTTC. The V and J genes are TRBV27 and TRBJ2-5; tentatively, D is TRBD2 (5 bases). V was cut by 5 bases and J by 4 bases, with 11 bases left in between. The CDR3 runs 13 residues. CDR1 and CDR2 from the germline V gene are MNHEY and SMNVEV (reference sequence).

CDR3 nucleotide sequence: TGTGCCAGCAGCTTAAACCCCGGGATCCGAGGTGATGGCTACACCTTC. It is translated as CASSLNPGIRGDGYTF. The chain couples TRBV11-2 to TRBJ1-2; D is unresolved. The CDR3 spans 16 residues. The V gene's germline CDR1 is SGHAT and CDR2 FQNNGV. The V and J ends lost 2 bases and 6 bases respectively, with 19 bases between them.

The V call is TRBV29-1, the J call TRBJ1-1; 9 bases fit TRBD1. From germline, CDR1 is SQVTM and CDR2 ANQGSEA. The CDR3 loop spans 14 amino acids. V was clipped by 6 bases and J by 6 bases; unmatched bases: 11. CDR3 residues: CSVSNRGRNAEAFF. CDR3 nucleotide sequence: TGCAGCGTATCCAACAGGGGGCGAAATGCTGAAGCTTTCTTT.

The chain's CDR3 is CASSFPGGLDEQFF. The CDR3 region has the DNA TGTGCCAGCAGTTTTCCGGGGGGGCTGGATGAGCAGTTCTTC. This sequence joins TRBV6-6 and TRBJ2-1, with 8 bases matching TRBD2. V gave up 4 bases and J gave up 8 bases; unmatched junction bases: 7. The CDR3 runs 14 residues. Germline assignment: CDR1 MNHNY and CDR2 SVGAGI (reference sequence).

In its sample, this clone was seen once. This chain links TRBV7-9 with TRBJ1-2; the match to TRBD1 covers 8 bases. Trimming cost V 5 bases and J 4 bases; bases outside gene matches: 12. This CDR3 contains 16 residues. The germline V gene encodes CDR1 SEHNR and CDR2 FQNEAQ (reference sequence). CDR3 in amino acids: CASSNQQGVRIYGYTF. CDR3 sequence (DNA): TGTGCCAGCAGCAATCAACAGGGGGTGAGAATCTATGGCTACACCTTC.